This T cell receptor beta chain emerged from a study of shared clonotypes between healthy human individuals. Study at large: For every donor, three CD4 naive, three CD4 memory, two CD8 naive and one CD8 memory plates were used.

Only in-frame clones appear in the TCRdb table, and some are missing; sequencing was by immunoSEQ multiplex PCR. The sample holds fewer than 400,000 clones, approximately 79% seen once. CD4+ cells yielded CD45RA+ naive and CD45RA-negative memory subsets. In germline, CDR1 is LNHDA, CDR2 SQIVND (reference sequence). J lost 6 bases, V lost 9 bases, and 23 bases had no gene match. This CDR3 region has 18 residues. What was sequenced was memory CD4+ T cells sorted from blood. Subset here: CD45RA-negative fraction. The receptor was derived from a man younger than 40 in good health. V usage is TRBV19 and J usage is TRBJ2-1; 7 bases are a match to TRBD2. The CDR3 here is CASPERGNVRERFNEQFF. DNA for the CDR3: TGTGCCAGCCCCGAACGAGGGAATGTGCGGGAGCGATTCAATGAGCAGTTCTTC.